This T cell receptor beta chain is drawn from a study of T-cell reconstitution after alpha-beta-depleted transplantation in children. During its preparation, the TCRbeta library received unique molecular identifiers. From the PCR reads, TCRdb called clonotypes with MiXCR, one entry per CDR3 protein. The data show a few hundred thousand distinct CDR3 sequences, 9.9% seen once. This clonotype was seen a handful of times. This material consisted of PBMCs from the stem cell graft donor, taken from the stem cell graft. The receptor's source is a human donor who donated a stem cell graft to a child with SCID.

The CDR3 DNA reads TGTGCCAGCAGCTTTGTACTAGCGAAAGACACCGGGGAGCTGTTTTTT. Protein product: CASSFVLAKDTGELFF. V and J are TRBV7-9 and TRBJ2-2; TRBD2 matches at 7 bases. V gave up 3 bases and J gave up 3 bases; unmatched junction bases: 7. Germline V CDR1 and CDR2: SEHNR, FQNEAQ (reference sequence). The CDR3 is made up of 16 amino acids.